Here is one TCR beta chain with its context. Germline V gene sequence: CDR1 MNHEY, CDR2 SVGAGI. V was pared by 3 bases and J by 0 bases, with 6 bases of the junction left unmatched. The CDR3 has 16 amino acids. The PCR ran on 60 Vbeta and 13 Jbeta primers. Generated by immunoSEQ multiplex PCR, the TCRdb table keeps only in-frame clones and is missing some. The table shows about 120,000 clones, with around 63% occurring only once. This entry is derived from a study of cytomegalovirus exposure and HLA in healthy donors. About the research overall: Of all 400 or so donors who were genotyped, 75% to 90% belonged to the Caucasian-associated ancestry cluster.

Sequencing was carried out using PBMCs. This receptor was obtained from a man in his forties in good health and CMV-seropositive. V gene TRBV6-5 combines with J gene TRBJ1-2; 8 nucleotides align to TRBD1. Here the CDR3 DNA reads TGTGCCAGCAGTTATTTTCGACAGGGGCCTAACTATGGCTACACCTTC. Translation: CASSYFRQGPNYGYTF.